These 15 T cell receptor beta chains originate from one sample sequenced in a study of identical twins. MiXCR was run by TCRdb on the 5' RACE reads, yielding one entry per CDR3 protein. The table records hundreds of thousands of distinct CDR3 sequences, about 12% of them present only once. This sample also belongs to another study, concerning yellow fever vaccine responses in identical twins.

Sequencing was performed on PBMCs. The receptors stem from a young woman in good health.

This rearrangement joins TRBV23-1 to TRBJ2-2, with D possibly being TRBD2 (6 bases). TRBV23-1 is an ORF, with its function uncertain. The germline V and J ends were trimmed by 7 bases and 6 bases, with 12 bases remaining between them. The CDR3 contains 13 residues. The CDR3 DNA follows: TGCGCCAGCACCACGGGAGACCCCGGGGAGCTGTTTTTT. Translation: CASTTGDPGELFF.

The sample holds a few counts of this clonotype. The rearrangement uses TRBV3-1 and TRBJ2-2; 7 bases map to TRBD2. The CDR3 is 17 residues long. Trimming cost V 3 bases and J 6 bases; bases outside gene matches: 13. The germline gives CDR1 LGHDT, CDR2 YNNKEL (reference sequence). The CDR3 sequence: CASSQGSWTRGSGELFF. In DNA form, the CDR3 reads TGTGCCAGCAGCCAGGGCTCGTGGACTAGAGGATCCGGGGAGCTGTTTTTT.

This chain links TRBV19 with TRBJ2-1; 10 bases align to TRBD1. Looked up from germline, CDR1 is LNHDA and CDR2 is SQIVND (reference sequence). The CDR3 has 14 residues. The ends lost 3 bases at V and 4 bases at J; junction bases unmatched: 0. The CDR3 region is CASSMGQGYNEQFF. The DNA of the CDR3 is TGTGCCAGTAGTATGGGACAGGGGTACAATGAGCAGTTCTTC.

There are many counts of this clonotype. The genes are TRBV10-3 and TRBJ1-5; D not resolved. In germline, CDR1 is ENHRY, CDR2 SYGVKD. The CDR3 has 13 amino acids. The V end lost 10 bases, the J end lost 2 bases, and 12 bases lay between the germline ends. CDR3 loop: CASSAAGNQPQHF. The CDR3 DNA sequence: TGTGCCAGTTCCGCTGCGGGCAATCAGCCCCAGCATTTT.

In its sample, this clonotype was seen a few times. This chain joins TRBV20-1 and TRBJ2-2; 9 positions match TRBD1. The CDR3 contains 16 residues. J was trimmed by 2 bases and V by 4 bases; bases with no gene match: 8. The germline gives CDR1 DFQATT, CDR2 SNEGSKA (reference sequence). CDR3: CSAKDGQGPNTGELFF. The CDR3 DNA reads TGCAGTGCTAAAGATGGACAGGGGCCCAACACCGGGGAGCTGTTTTTT.

In its sample, this clonotype was seen a few times. The chain carries TRBV5-6 and TRBJ2-2; possible D gene TRBD2, 5 bases. The germline V gene encodes CDR1 SGHDT and CDR2 YYEEEE. Trimming cost V 0 bases and J 0 bases, with 9 bases left between them. The CDR3 covers 16 residues. The CDR3 loop is CASSLVVAPNTGELFF. The CDR3 DNA sequence: TGTGCCAGCAGCTTGGTAGTAGCGCCGAACACCGGGGAGCTGTTTTTT. Looking up the rest from reference TRBV5-6 and TRBJ2-2 gives the full variable domain: DAGVTQSPTHLIKTRGQQVTLRCSPKSGHDTVSWYQQALGQGPQFIFQYYEEEERQRGNFPDRFSGHQFPNYSSELNVNALLLGDSALYLCASSLVVAPNTGELFFGEGSRLTVL.

In this sample, this clonotype turned up a few times. The chain is built from TRBV6-1 and TRBJ2-7, with 10 bases aligning to TRBD2. CDR1 is MNHNS, CDR2 SASEGT, per germline. The CDR3 loop spans 14 amino acids. J was trimmed by 4 bases and V by 6 bases; bases with no gene match: 6. The CDR3 DNA is TGTGCCAGCAGGGACACTAGCGGGAATTACGAGCAGTACTTC. The encoded protein is CASRDTSGNYEQYF.

This clonotype was counted only a few times. The chain employs TRBV6-1 and TRBJ2-3; D gene unclear. The V gene lost 6 bases and the J gene lost 0 bases, with 7 bases spanning the gap. The V gene's germline CDR1 is MNHNS and CDR2 SASEGT. The CDR3 length is 13 residues. The CDR3 DNA is TGTGCCAGCAGGACCGCTAGCACAGATACGCAGTATTTT. The encoded protein is CASRTASTDTQYF.

The chain recombines TRBV12-3 or TRBV12-4 with TRBJ2-4, with D unresolved. V dropped 2 bases and J dropped 8 bases, with 13 bases sitting between them. CDR3 length: 14 residues. In DNA, the CDR3 is TGTGCCAGCAGTTTACGGCAGGTTATAGACATTCAGTACTTC. Protein: CASSLRQVIDIQYF.

This clonotype was seen many times. This chain joins TRBV20-1 and TRBJ2-3, with 10 nucleotides matching TRBD1. CDR1 and CDR2 (germline): DFQATT, SNEGSKA (reference sequence). CDR3 size: 14 residues. The J segment lost 3 bases and the V segment lost 0 bases, leaving 0 bases of the junction unmatched. The CDR3 loop is CSAREGQGTDTQYF. The CDR3 DNA reads TGCAGTGCTAGAGAGGGACAGGGGACAGATACGCAGTATTTT.

This clonotype was counted only a few times. The rearrangement joins TRBV20-1 to TRBJ1-2; no firm D call. Germline V CDR1 and CDR2: DFQATT, SNEGSKA (reference sequence). V was trimmed by 1 base and J by 3 bases, leaving 6 bases between them. The CDR3 loop spans 12 amino acids. The CDR3 coding sequence is TGCAGTGCTAGAGGGATATACTATGGCTACACCTTC. Translation gives CSARGIYYGYTF.

The J gene is TRBJ2-4, the V gene TRBV18, with a weak D call TRBD2 (5 bases). Trimming shortened V by 0 bases and J by 2 bases, and 8 bases separated the two germline ends. Germline-derived CDR1 and CDR2 are KGHSH and LQKENI. This CDR3 comprises 15 residues. The CDR3 region is CASSPPSAPKNIQYF. The CDR3 nucleotides are TGTGCCAGCTCACCACCTAGCGCTCCCAAAAACATTCAGTACTTC. The full variable domain, rest sourced from reference TRBV18 and TRBJ2-4, is NAGVMQNPRHLVRRRGQEARLRCSPMKGHSHVYWYRQLPEEGLKFMVYLQKENIIDESGMPKERFSAEFPKEGPSILRIQQVVRGDSAAYFCASSPPSAPKNIQYFGAGTRLSVL.

This clonotype was seen at least ten times. V is TRBV12-3 or TRBV12-4 and J is TRBJ1-2, with D possibly matching TRBD1 (5 bases). V shed 1 base and J shed 4 bases, with 7 bases lying between them. The length of the CDR3 is 13 residues. CDR3 nucleotide sequence: TGTGCCAGCAGTTTAGGGACACCCTATGGCTACACCTTC. It yields the protein CASSLGTPYGYTF.

The chain is built from TRBV28 and TRBJ2-7, with D possibly TRBD2 on 5 matching bases. Germline V gives CDR1 MDHEN, CDR2 SYDVKM. The CDR3 totals 14 residues. V lost 3 bases to trimming and J lost 6 bases, with 15 bases between them. This chain's CDR3 is CASSFAGSRAEQYV. CDR3 DNA sequence: TGTGCCAGCAGTTTCGCTGGGAGTCGTGCCGAGCAGTACGTC.

This clonotype was counted between two and nine times. This CDR3 reads CASSLLSSVGYNEQFF. The CDR3 nucleotides read TGCGCCAGCAGCTTGCTTTCGTCAGTGGGCTACAATGAGCAGTTCTTC. V and J are TRBV5-1 and TRBJ2-1; D not certain. This CDR3 contains 16 residues. The germline gives CDR1 SGHRS, CDR2 YFSETQ. The ends were cut back, 1 base at V and 3 bases at J, with 14 bases in the middle.